These T cell receptor beta chains were read from a single sample in a study of T-cell memory formation after mild COVID-19. TCRdb re-called the 5' RACE reads with MiXCR, one entry per CDR3 protein. The sample gives hundreds of thousands of distinct CDR3 sequences, roughly 22% of which show up once; about 12% is in the top ten. The sequencing input was PBMCs or a T cell subset sorted from them (not recorded which). All receptors come from an adult woman who had mild COVID-19 (a few samples of this study predate the infection). Cell type and time point are not known. Both conserved end residues are part of each CDR3. D genes are given only for firm matches. A clone size is listed for some rows: how often the clone was seen (once, few, many), or a class if it is expanded.

clone_size	d_call	j_call	cdr3_length	v_call	cdr3_nt	cdr3_aa
.	TRBD2	TRBJ2-3	16	TRBV13	TGTGCCAGCAGCGCCGGACTAGCGGGGGTCACAGATACGCAGTATTTT	CASSAGLAGVTDTQYF
many	.	TRBJ2-3	15	TRBV7-9	TGTGCCAGCAGCTTATCCGGAGTTCAAGCAGATACGCAGTATTTT	CASSLSGVQADTQYF
.	.	TRBJ1-1	12	TRBV29-1	TGCAGCGCCTATGCATCGAACACTGAAGCTTTCTTT	CSAYASNTEAFF
few	.	TRBJ1-5	13	TRBV20-1	TGCAGCCTATACAGGGATGGCAATCAGCCCCAGCATTTT	CSLYRDGNQPQHF
few	.	TRBJ2-3	14	TRBV9	TGTGCCAGCAGTGTCGGGGGGCTAGCAGATACGCAGTATTTT	CASSVGGLADTQYF
few	.	TRBJ1-1	12	TRBV14	TGTGCCAGCCACAGGGATGGCACTGAAGCTTTCTTT	CASHRDGTEAFF
.	.	TRBJ2-3	16	TRBV15	TGTGCCACCAGCAGAGATAAAGGGGCCAGCACAGATACGCAGTATTTT	CATSRDKGASTDTQYF
few	TRBD1	TRBJ2-1	17	TRBV28	TGTGCCAGCAGACGGGACAGGGGAACATCCTCCTACAATGAGCAGTTCTTC	CASRRDRGTSSYNEQFF
.	.	TRBJ1-2	14	TRBV18	TGTGCCAGCTCACCAGGCGACACACCCCGCGGCTACACCTTC	CASSPGDTPRGYTF
.	.	TRBJ1-3	12	TRBV20-1	TGCAGTGCCACGGAATTCGGAAACACCATATATTTT	CSATEFGNTIYF
.	TRBD2	TRBJ2-1	15	TRBV9	TGTGCCAGCAGCGTACGAGGTCTAGCGGGTTTTGAGCAGTTCTTC	CASSVRGLAGFEQFF
.	.	TRBJ2-5	15	TRBV9	TGTGCCAGCAGCCATTACAGGGAATCCCACGAGACCCAGTACTTC	CASSHYRESHETQYF
.	.	TRBJ1-2	14	TRBV24-1	TGTGCCACCAGTGAAGCCTCAGGGGCCGATGGCTACACCTTC	CATSEASGADGYTF
.	TRBD2	TRBJ2-5	17	TRBV5-4	TGTGCCAGCAGCTGGGGGACTAGCGGGGGGGGCGTGGAGACCCAGTACTTC	CASSWGTSGGGVETQYF
few	.	TRBJ1-1	14	TRBV7-2	TGTGCCAGCAGCCCTCACCCCTGGAACACTGAAGCTTTCTTT	CASSPHPWNTEAFF
.	.	TRBJ1-2	12	TRBV4-1	TGCGCCAGCAGCCAAGCCAATCATGGCTACACCTTC	CASSQANHGYTF
few	.	TRBJ1-1	16	TRBV5-5	TGTGCCAGCAGCTTGGCCGGTCCGGGAGTGAACACTGAAGCTTTCTTT	CASSLAGPGVNTEAFF
.	TRBD1	TRBJ2-7	15	TRBV14	TGTGCCAGCAGCCAAGCCGGCAGGGGGATCTACGAGCAGTACTTC	CASSQAGRGIYEQYF
few	.	TRBJ1-5	15	TRBV6-6	TGTGCCAGCAGAGACTCAATCAGGGGCAATCAGCCCCAGCATTTT	CASRDSIRGNQPQHF
few	TRBD1	TRBJ2-2	15	TRBV15	TGTGCCACCCCTGCCGGGACAGCCAACACCGGGGAGCTGTTTTTT	CATPAGTANTGELFF
few	.	TRBJ2-7	12	TRBV29-1	TGCAGCGTTGGTCGGGGAGGGGGCGAGCAGTACTTC	CSVGRGGGEQYF
.	.	TRBJ1-2	16	TRBV4-3	TGCGCCAGCAGCCAAGACACGGATCTCACTAACTATGGCTACACCTTC	CASSQDTDLTNYGYTF
once	TRBD1	TRBJ1-4	17	TRBV5-1	TGCGCCAGCAGCTCGGGGACAGGGGGCGGTAGTAATGAAAAACTGTTTTTT	CASSSGTGGGSNEKLFF
.	TRBD1	TRBJ2-3	16	TRBV10-3	TGTGCCATCAGTGATGGGACAGGCGGATACACAGATACGCAGTATTTT	CAISDGTGGYTDTQYF
few	TRBD2	TRBJ2-5	16	TRBV5-8	TGTGCCAGCAGGGAAACTAGCGGGAGGGCCGGGGAGACCCAGTACTTC	CASRETSGRAGETQYF
.	TRBD2	TRBJ2-3	15	TRBV20-1	TGCAGTGCTGGTAGACTAGCGGGGGTCACAGATACGCAGTATTTT	CSAGRLAGVTDTQYF
once	.	TRBJ2-1	13	TRBV20-1	TGCAGTGCCGCGCAGGGAACCTACAATGAGCAGTTCTTC	CSAAQGTYNEQFF